This TCR beta chain originates from a study of blood T cell repertoires in COVID-19. Study in general: The samples span acute and convalescent COVID-19 from the United States, Italy and Spain. PBMCs, B-cell-depleted T cells, or T cells were the source of the cDNA or gDNA that made up the material.

In the original workflow: Amplifying reference gene primers gave estimates of nucleated cell counts. Assay: immunoSEQ multiplex PCR; the TCRdb copy retains only in-frame clones and omits some. V and J calls and clone size are those listed in that table; D and trimming were worked out from the DNA. The sample lists under 250,000 clones, 85% to 90% seen once, with 1.3% to 1.5% in the top ten. This CDR3 spans 15 amino acids. CDR1 is ENHRY and CDR2 is SYGVKD in the germline V gene. Between the trimmed V and J ends, which lost 8 bases and 0 bases, there was a span of 13 bases. This clone has only one observation.

This chain links TRBV10-3 with TRBJ2-2; possible D gene TRBD1, 6 bases. This clonotype was sampled from a man older than 75 with acute or convalescent COVID-19. The sequenced sample was peripheral blood. The CDR3 DNA sequence: TGTGCCATCCTCGTAGGACAGCCGAACACCGGGGAGCTGTTTTTT. Translated: CAILVGQPNTGELFF.